These 28 T cell receptor beta chains originate from one sample sequenced in a study of shared clonotypes between healthy human individuals (TCRdb year 2020). The method was the immunoSEQ multiplex PCR assay. Here the immuneACCESS table is served through TCRdb, limited to in-frame sequences with V and J called. Missing clones are a known gap in these copies; in checked studies unresolved V genes cover under half, and the rest lacks a known reason. The sample records some 2.3 million clones, 90% to 95% of which are singletons. The top ten constitute about 0.39% of the sample. The sequenced material came from naive CD4+ T cells from PBMCs. The cell subset or site label, read with the paper, signifies: CD45RA+ positively selected. These receptors were obtained from a man between 18 and 29 years old in good health. Some clones in this sample may be carry-over from other donors' samples.

The chain carries TRBV5-5 and TRBJ1-2, with 7 bases matching TRBD1. V was pared by 5 bases and J by 1 base, with 8 bases of the junction left unmatched. The germline V gene has CDR1 SGHKS and CDR2 YYEKEE (reference sequence). The CDR3 is made up of 15 amino acids. CDR3 in DNA: TGTGCCAGCAGACCCTCGGGACAGTATAACTATGGCTACACCTTC. It is translated as CASRPSGQYNYGYTF.

V and J are TRBV27 and TRBJ2-3; D remains ambiguous. The CDR3 sequence is 14 residues long. Germline V gives CDR1 MNHEY, CDR2 SMNVEV (reference sequence). V lost 4 bases and J lost 1, with 9 bases in between. The CDR3 DNA reads TGTGCCAGCAGTTCACCCGTACGCACAGATACGCAGTATTTT. This sequence encodes CASSSPVRTDTQYF.

The chain carries TRBV7-2 and TRBJ1-1, with D perhaps TRBD1 (5 bases). Germline values: CDR1 SGHTA, CDR2 FQGNSA. The germline V and J ends were trimmed by 1 base and 5 bases, with 11 bases remaining between them. This CDR3 is built from 14 residues. As DNA, the CDR3 is TGTGCCAGCAGCTTAGTTTGGGGCGGGACTGAAGCTTTCTTT. It codes for CASSLVWGGTEAFF.

The chain has TRBV18 and TRBJ1-2; tentatively, D is TRBD1 (5 bases). This CDR3 is built from 17 residues. Germline V gene sequence: CDR1 KGHSH, CDR2 LQKENI. Trimming removed 2 bases from V and 6 bases from J, with 22 bases in between. DNA of the CDR3: TGTGCCAGCTCACCAACGGGGCAGGGTCCGCGGCCTCATGGCTACACCTTC. It yields the protein CASSPTGQGPRPHGYTF.

V and J are TRBV5-1 and TRBJ2-7; D not resolved. The CDR3 spans 14 residues. V lost 2 bases, J lost 0 bases, and 9 bases lay in between. In germline, CDR1 is SGHRS, CDR2 YFSETQ. The CDR3 here is CASSFPESSYEQYF. In DNA form, the CDR3 reads TGCGCCAGCAGCTTCCCTGAAAGCTCCTACGAGCAGTACTTC.

V gene TRBV9 combines with J gene TRBJ1-2; 8 bases agree with TRBD1. The germline V gene encodes CDR1 SGDLS and CDR2 YYNGEE. V was pared by 6 bases and J by 6 bases, with 10 bases of the junction left unmatched. The length of the CDR3 is 14 residues. The CDR3 reads CASTYRTGWNGYTF. CDR3 sequence (DNA): TGTGCCAGCACCTACCGGACAGGGTGGAATGGCTACACCTTC.

The chain carries TRBV19 and TRBJ2-5; TRBD2 might be the D (5 bases). V lost 3 bases and J lost 7, with 15 bases in between. The CDR3 extends over 14 amino acids. The germline V gene has CDR1 LNHDA and CDR2 SQIVND (reference sequence). The CDR3 nucleotides read TGTGCCAGTAGTATTACCTCCGGGGTCGCGACCCAGTACTTC. Amino acid sequence: CASSITSGVATQYF.

The chain uses TRBV7-9 and TRBJ2-7; no firm D call. From germline, CDR1 is SEHNR and CDR2 FQNEAQ (reference sequence). This CDR3 has 15 residues. V lost 5 bases and J 12 bases, leaving 26 bases between the germline ends. The DNA for the CDR3 is TGTGCCAGCAGCCCAGCACACAGAGCTCCCCTGGGGTCGTACTTC. Translation gives CASSPAHRAPLGSYF.

The chain uses TRBV2 and TRBJ1-1; D gene uncertain. V shed 8 bases and J shed 3 bases, with 16 bases lying between them. Germline CDR1 reads SNHLY; CDR2 reads FYNNEI. The CDR3 is made up of 14 amino acids. In DNA form, the CDR3 reads TGTGCCAGCTGCCCCCTTATAAGGTACACTGAAGCTTTCTTT. Translation gives CASCPLIRYTEAFF.

This sequence joins TRBV5-4 and TRBJ2-3, with TRBD2 identical over 9 bases. CDR1 and CDR2 (germline): SGHNT, YYREEE (reference sequence). The ends lost 5 bases at V and 1 base at J; junction bases unmatched: 14. CDR3 size: 18 residues. The CDR3 reads CASRLGTSLASGTDTQYF. The CDR3 nucleotides are TGTGCCAGCAGGCTGGGGACTAGCTTAGCGTCAGGCACAGATACGCAGTATTTT.

V is TRBV5-1 and J is TRBJ1-2; D uncertain. CDR3 length: 15 amino acids. The germline CDR1 and CDR2 sequences are SGHRS and YFSETQ. With 1 base removed from V and 0 bases from J, the gap between germline ends came to 10 bases. CDR3 loop: CASSLQPGSNYGYTF. The CDR3, as DNA: TGCGCCAGCAGCTTGCAGCCTGGCTCTAACTATGGCTACACCTTC.

The chain recombines TRBV7-8 with TRBJ2-3; no clear D gene. Germline V lookup: CDR1 SGHVS, CDR2 FQNEAQ. This CDR3 region has 13 residues. Trimming cost V 5 bases and J 4 bases, with 10 bases left between them. The DNA of the CDR3 is TGTGCCAGCAGCACTTGGGTGGCAGATACGCAGTATTTT. This codes for CASSTWVADTQYF.

V usage is TRBV5-1 and J usage is TRBJ1-2, with no clear D. Trimming took off 0 bases at V and 7 bases at J, with 10 bases between the two ends. Germline V gives CDR1 SGHRS, CDR2 YFSETQ. This CDR3 region has 13 residues. CDR3 amino acids: CASSLAEAVGYTF. The CDR3 DNA sequence: TGCGCCAGCAGCTTGGCCGAGGCGGTTGGCTACACCTTC.

The chain joins TRBV5-6 to TRBJ2-7; 12 bases line up with TRBD2. This CDR3 is built from 15 residues. Germline V lookup: CDR1 SGHDT, CDR2 YYEEEE. Losses at the gene ends were 5 bases for V and 3 bases for J; bases not matched to a gene: 6. Here the CDR3 reads CASSSSGRANYEQYF. The DNA for the CDR3 is TGTGCCAGCAGTTCTAGCGGGAGGGCGAACTACGAGCAGTACTTC.

CDR3 residues: CASSFPEGNEQFF. The CDR3 DNA is TGCGCCAGCAGCTTCCCCGAAGGGAATGAGCAGTTCTTC. The V gene is TRBV5-1, the J gene TRBJ2-1; the D is unclear. The germline V gene encodes CDR1 SGHRS and CDR2 YFSETQ. CDR3 length equals 13 residues. V lost 2 bases to trimming and J lost 7 bases, with 10 bases between them.

Note on this clone: The same CDR3 is also encoded by other DNA sequences in this sample. This chain uses TRBV29-1 with TRBJ1-2; the D is unclear. The germline V gene has CDR1 SQVTM and CDR2 ANQGSEA. The CDR3 contains 9 residues. Trimming pared 3 bases from V and 7 bases from J, leaving 3 bases between. CDR3 protein: CSVDPGYTF. In DNA, the CDR3 is TGCAGCGTTGATCCTGGCTACACCTTC.

V and J are TRBV10-3 and TRBJ2-1, with 13 bases matching TRBD2. V gave up 6 bases and J gave up 8 bases; unmatched junction bases: 7. The CDR3 loop spans 15 amino acids. CDR1 is ENHRY, CDR2 SYGVKD, per germline. The CDR3: CAISEPGLAGHEQFF. CDR3 nucleotides: TGTGCCATCAGCGAACCGGGACTAGCGGGACATGAGCAGTTCTTC.

This chain connects TRBV5-1 to TRBJ2-5, with 10 bases aligning to TRBD2. This CDR3 comprises 17 residues. V trimming: 3 bases; J trimming: 0 bases; junction bases outside the gene matches: 8. Germline V gene lookup returns CDR1 SGHRS and CDR2 YFSETQ. CDR3 residues: CASSSGLAAHYQETQYF. The CDR3 DNA reads as TGCGCCAGCAGCTCCGGACTAGCGGCGCATTACCAAGAGACCCAGTACTTC.

The rearrangement joins TRBV5-1 to TRBJ2-7; 7 bases match TRBD2. The CDR3 contains 15 residues. Looked up from germline, CDR1 is SGHRS and CDR2 is YFSETQ. Trimming at V came to 0 bases and at J to 7 bases, leaving 10 bases not matched to a gene. In DNA form, the CDR3 reads TGCGCCAGCAGCTTGGTGGTCGCGGGAGATCAAGAGCAGTACTTC. It translates to CASSLVVAGDQEQYF.

On this clone itself: The same CDR3 also results from other DNA sequences found in this sample. The chain recombines TRBV15 with TRBJ1-5; D call uncertain. From germline, CDR1 is LNHNV and CDR2 YYDKDF (reference sequence). The CDR3 is made up of 13 amino acids. V lost 0 bases to trimming and J lost 7 bases, with 7 bases between them. CDR3 nucleotide sequence: TGTGCCACCAGCAGAGATCCTGGACAGCCCCAGCATTTT. Its translation: CATSRDPGQPQHF.

The rearrangement joins TRBV27 to TRBJ2-1, with D unclear. Germline CDR1 reads MNHEY; CDR2 reads SMNVEV (reference sequence). Trimming took off 0 bases at V and 8 bases at J, with 14 bases between the two ends. The CDR3 is made up of 15 amino acids. DNA of the CDR3: TGTGCCAGCAGTTTATCCTACCTGTCCCCCGATGAGCAGTTCTTC. As protein: CASSLSYLSPDEQFF.

V usage is TRBV10-1 and J usage is TRBJ1-1, with 7 bases fitting TRBD1. V was clipped by 4 bases and J by 1 base; unmatched bases: 3. This CDR3 spans 14 amino acids. The germline CDR1 and CDR2 sequences are WNHNN and SYGVQD (reference sequence). CDR3 sequence reads: CASSAGTENTEAFF. As DNA, the CDR3 is TGCGCCAGCAGTGCTGGGACAGAGAACACTGAAGCTTTCTTT.

The CDR3 protein is CAWKRGEETQYF. The CDR3 DNA is TGTGCCTGGAAGCGGGGGGAAGAGACCCAGTACTTC. V gene TRBV30 combines with J gene TRBJ2-5; 9 positions agree with TRBD2. Per germline, CDR1 GTSNPN and CDR2 SVGIG (reference sequence). The CDR3 is 12 amino acids. V lost 4 bases, J lost 3 bases, and 0 bases stayed unmatched.

As regards this clone: Other DNA sequences in this sample translate to the same CDR3. The DNA for the CDR3 is TGTGCCAGCAGTGCGCGGGAGCAAGAGACCCAGTACTTC. Encoded protein: CASSAREQETQYF. The chain employs TRBV2 and TRBJ2-5; 7 bases agree with TRBD2. The CDR3 spans 13 residues. Unmatched junction bases numbered 1, after V lost 4 bases and J lost 2 bases. Germline CDR1 is SNHLY and CDR2 is FYNNEI.

The chain employs TRBV5-4 and TRBJ2-3; D is possibly TRBD1 (6 bases). Germline CDR1 reads SGHNT; CDR2 reads YYREEE (reference sequence). This CDR3 is 15 amino acids long. The V end lost 4 bases, the J end lost 0 bases, and 12 bases lay between the germline ends. The CDR3 DNA follows: TGTGCCAGCAGCCAGGGGCTTGAAAGCACAGATACGCAGTATTTT. Its translation: CASSQGLESTDTQYF. Variable domain in full (rest from reference TRBV5-4 and TRBJ2-3): ETGVTQSPTHLIKTRGQQVTLRCSSQSGHNTVSWYQQALGQGPQFIFQYYREEENGRGNFPPRFSGLQFPNYSSELNVNALELDDSALYLCASSQGLESTDTQYFGPGTRLTVL.

CDR3 sequence (DNA): TGTGCCACCAGCAGACCGACTAGCGGGAGTCCCAATGAGCAGTTCTTC. Its protein is CATSRPTSGSPNEQFF. The chain recombines TRBV15 with TRBJ2-1; 12 nucleotides match TRBD2. Germline V gene data show CDR1 as LNHNV and CDR2 as YYDKDF (reference sequence). V dropped 2 bases and J dropped 6; count of bases not matched to a gene: 5. This CDR3 comprises 16 residues.

V gene TRBV4-1 combines with J gene TRBJ1-4; 9 positions match TRBD1. After removal of 4 bases from V and 5 bases from J, the junction contained 2 bases not matched to a gene. From germline, CDR1 is MGHRA and CDR2 YSYEKL. CDR3 length: 14 amino acids. CDR3 coding DNA: TGCGCCAGCAGCCTGGGACAGGGAAATGAAAAACTGTTTTTT. It is translated as CASSLGQGNEKLFF.

This chain links TRBV18 with TRBJ2-3, with D tentatively TRBD2 (5 bases). Germline V gene lookup returns CDR1 KGHSH and CDR2 LQKENI. Trimming cost V 2 bases and J 5 bases, with 11 bases left between them. This CDR3 spans 14 amino acids. In DNA, the CDR3 is TGTGCCAGCTCACCAAGAGGGTCGGTAGATACGCAGTATTTT. It specifies CASSPRGSVDTQYF.